What follows describes a single T cell receptor (beta chain). The antigen it recognizes is unknown. No base qualities exist here, and no much larger clone lies one base off it. Preparation of the library involved the immunoSEQ multiplex PCR assay. For the multiplex PCR, a mixture combining 60 forward primers for TCR Vbeta segments and 13 reverse primers for TCR Jbeta segments was used. The CDR3 region of rearranged TCR beta genes was amplified from genomic DNA by a multiplex PCR assay. On the Illumina HiSeq System, the amplified TCR beta libraries were sequenced as 87-base-pair reads. The published analysis was carried out like this. Across the 670 or so repertoires, a later analysis counted around 80 million unique TCR beta chains, 8.5 million to 12 million of which were shared by at least two donors. To remove PCR and sequencing errors, raw reads were error-corrected and collapsed into unique sequences using a nearest-neighbor algorithm that merged closely related sequences. To assign V, D and J gene segments, CDR3 sequences were aligned to IMGT reference sequences. Each retained sequence needed at least a six-nucleotide match to both a V gene segment and a J gene segment. A rearrangement was called productive if the CDR3 had no stop codons and remained in frame with V and J, and every other rearrangement was called non-productive. Following IMGT convention, CDR3 was defined as the stretch from the second conserved V-encoded cysteine up to the conserved J-encoded phenylalanine. Sequences without an unambiguous match to a single V gene segment were excluded from the earlier analysis of about 630 of the donors. An earlier analysis of around 600 of the donors classified V segments as functional when productive rearrangements were above 56.7% and as segregating when the standard deviation between donors was above 5%. A statistical classification framework was developed to diagnose cytomegalovirus status using the catalog of TCR beta chain sequences. V and J gene assignment, in a later analysis, came from comparing TCR nucleotide sequences with IMGT/GENE-DB human TR gene sequences. In a later analysis, CDR3 sequences and most-parsimonious VDJ recombination scenarios were assigned using the TCRdist pipeline. In a later analysis, each TCR beta chain was defined by its CDR3 amino acid sequence together with its V-gene family, and reads lacking a unique V-gene family were excluded. In a later analysis, some 600 highly shared, low-generation-probability nucleotide sequences were removed to address suspected cross-contamination and a sequencing artifact. For each public chain, a later analysis derived a clonal expansion index from normalized ranks of inferred template counts within each repertoire. In a later analysis, generation probabilities were computed with a VDJ recombination model fitted to out-of-frame rearrangements, and the resulting probabilities were checked against IGoR. A later analysis scored TCR-TCR, TCR-HLA and TCR-CMV co-occurrence with hypergeometric tests, applying a repertoire-size bias correction to TCR pairs. In a later analysis, false discovery rates were estimated by permuting HLA or CMV assignments 20 times. In a later analysis, co-occurring TCRs were grouped using DBSCAN, with TCRdist sequence similarity added in when clustering inside HLA-allele-positive subsets. Repertoires with fewer than 30,000 or more than 120,000 public chains were left out of co-occurrence clustering, as were about 5 repertoires with anomalous nucleotide sharing. TCRdb holds this immuneACCESS table with in-frame rearrangements only. Some clones are missing; in checked studies, unresolved V genes explain under half, and the rest has no known cause. V, J and clone size reflect that table, while D and trimming were determined from the DNA. This sample gives about 240,000 clones in total; more than 75% of them show up just once. The ten largest clones represent 5.4% of the sample.

This record belongs to a study of cytomegalovirus exposure and HLA in healthy donors listed by TCRdb under 2017. In terms of the full investigation: In an earlier analysis of 550 to 750 of the donors, about 270 Gb of sequence data and 95 million to 130 million unique TCR beta sequences from about 179 million T cells were reported. To decide whether each TCR beta V gene segment behaved as functional or pseudogenic, an earlier analysis of over 500 of the donors relied on high-throughput TCR beta sequencing. Every discovery cohort repertoire had been produced on one sequencing platform. The study was designed to test whether signatures of past pathogen exposure could be identified by cataloging public T cell receptors. The study profiled the T cell repertoires of 550 to 700 subjects by immunosequencing and related them to cytomegalovirus serostatus. The number of donors typed differed by locus, with about 629-630 for A, B, C, DRB1 and DQB1, more than 500 for DQA1, nearly 610 for DPA1, and approximately 470 for DPB1. In the later analysis, no new phenotypic data were used to find candidate immune exposures; instead, reliance was placed on TCR beta sequences and their occurrence across donors. In a later genetic analysis, genome-wide SNP genotypes for about three fifths of the 666 donors were used, and that subset was treated as a discovery cohort. Among the roughly 390 genotyped donors, about 83% belonged to the genetic ancestry cluster associated with self-reported Caucasian donors. Class I and class II HLA loci were covered by the typing at four-digit resolution. Across under 500 genotyped donors of the cohort, an average of approximately 240,000 unique TCR beta nucleotide sequences per donor were sequenced, and around 20% of those sequences were non-productive. In a later analysis, previously published TCR beta repertoires from fewer than 750 donors were re-analyzed and high-resolution HLA genotyping was added so that TCR occurrence patterns could be studied. To predict cytomegalovirus infection status, the study combined high-throughput TCR immunosequencing, statistical association of individual TCRs with disease status, and machine learning. A separate validation cohort of over 95 different subjects was used in addition to the approximately 640-subject first cohort. About 300 gigabases of sequencing data and approximately 93 million unique TCR sequences were included in an early release covering around 600 HLA-typed donors. Donor age, sex, ethnicity and CMV serostatus were compiled alongside the repertoire data. Roughly 5 DR-DQ haplotypes were treated as single units for association and clustering because of strong linkage in the cohort.

The V end loses 2 bases and the J end loses 4 bases, and a stretch of 11 bases separates them. CDR1 and CDR2 are read off the germline V gene (reference sequence) as SGHAT and FQDESV. From the cysteine up to the phenylalanine, the CDR3 has a length of 14 residues. The entry retains the CDR3 DNA only, 42 bases that are in frame from base 1. The cohort was made up of 500 to 850 healthy bone marrow donors. At the time of sampling, all cohort members were nominally healthy, though unrecorded immune exposures were likely present. The donor was CMV seropositive and belonged to the group of 250 to 300 seropositive cohort members. A peripheral blood sample was provided by each donor, and peripheral blood mononuclear cells were used for TCR beta sequencing. Genomic DNA extraction from the blood cell samples was performed with the Qiagen DNeasy Blood Extraction Kit. General conclusions and limits of the study: In a later analysis, most CMV-associated TCR beta chains were found to appear HLA-restricted, with HLA associations seemingly driven largely by CMV exposure. CMV serostatus was the only immune exposure information available for the cohort. Compared with equally common non-associated chains, HLA-associated TCR beta chains in a later analysis were more clonally expanded and had lower generation probabilities. Cytomegalovirus status was reported to be diagnosed by the classifier with high specificity and sensitivity in both the original and validation cohorts. In a later analysis, the rate of TCR association differed among HLA loci, with DRB1 alleles having the most associated TCRs and HLA-C alleles having the fewest. Sequencing depth was assumed to be roughly uniform across donors in the presence/absence analyses, though that assumption may not hold. HLA typing was unavailable for some donors at each locus, so association tests used only the typed subset. It was suggested by the authors that the approach could potentially be generalized to other disease states and immunological phenotypes. In vitro tests confirmed that a few of the cytomegalovirus-associated TCR beta chains recognize cytomegalovirus antigens. In an earlier analysis of some 500 of the donors, most TCR beta V segments were observed in productive rearrangements about 90% or about 30% of the time, broadly matching IMGT annotations. A group of highly shared sequence variants was considered likely to be a technical artifact of the sequencing pipeline. Because the 87-base-pair reads could not distinguish some IMGT-functional V segments, including TRBV6-2 and TRBV6-3, those segments were excluded. In this cohort, only TCR beta chains were sequenced, and detectable features were limited by the absence of alpha or paired-chain data. Strong co-occurrence of HLA alleles, especially DR and DQ, made assigning TCR associations to individual alleles difficult. A later genetic analysis associated a missense DCLRE1C variant with V-gene and J-gene trimming of TCR beta chains, and an independent cohort replicated the association. The earlier analysis of approximately 540 of the donors excluded seventeen rarely observed V segments, including chromosome 9 orphons, because counts were too low. Correlated functional status among segregating V segments might be attributable to linkage disequilibrium, but an unknown experimental factor could not be ruled out. Most TCR sequences were observed very rarely across donors, whereas some public TCRs were present in many individuals. Several of the top co-occurrence clusters appeared to be linked to parvovirus B19, influenza, CMV and Epstein-Barr virus, according to a later analysis. A further reported finding was that TCR beta sequences accurately predicted the HLA-A and HLA-B alleles for most subjects in the first cohort. Specific HLA alleles were associated with more than 15,000 TCR beta sequences at a false discovery rate of 0.05 in a later analysis. According to a later genetic analysis, donors in an Asian-associated ancestry cluster had fewer N-insertions in productive TCRs than the approximately 610-donor mean. The study listed approximately 150 TCR beta chains as associated with cytomegalovirus.

The material sequenced was PBMCs. The origin of this receptor is a middle-aged woman in good health and CMV-seropositive. The chain couples TRBV11-1 to TRBJ2-5, with no confident D gene call. The CDR3 reads as follows: CASSLNRATETQYF. The nucleotides read TGTGCCAGCAGCTTAAATCGAGCAACAGAGACCCAGTACTTC. With the rest looked up from the reference TRBV11-1 and TRBJ2-5 genes rather than sequenced, the full variable domain is EAEVAQSPRYKITEKSQAVAFWCDPISGHATLYWYRQILGQGPELLVQFQDESVVDDSQLPKDRFSAERLKGVDSTLKIQPAELGDSAMYLCASSLNRATETQYFGPGTRLLVL.